These 8 T cell receptor beta chains were sequenced from one sample in a study of blood T cell repertoires in COVID-19. The table came from immunoSEQ multiplex PCR; TCRdb's copy has only in-frame clones and leaves some out. The sample holds just under 350,000 clones, around 91% seen once. Sequencing was done on a sample of peripheral blood. The source of these receptors is a woman aged 18-29 years who had recovered from COVID-19.

The rearrangement joins TRBV12-3 or TRBV12-4 to TRBJ1-1; D not certain. The CDR3 is 11 amino acids. The ends were cut back, 6 bases at V and 3 bases at J, with 5 bases in the middle. CDR3 coding DNA: TGTGCCAGCAGACTTTACACTGAAGCTTTCTTT. Residues: CASRLYTEAFF.

The rearrangement joins TRBV19 to TRBJ1-4, with D unclear. Trimming stripped 3 bases from V and 5 bases from J, with 19 bases between. The CDR3 consists of 17 residues. CDR1 and CDR2 from the germline V gene are LNHDA and SQIVND (reference sequence). The CDR3 DNA reads as TGTGCCAGTAGTATCGGGGTACAATTAAGGAAGAATGAAAAACTGTTTTTT. Amino acid sequence: CASSIGVQLRKNEKLFF. Together with reference TRBV19 and TRBJ1-4, the CDR3 gives the full variable domain: DGGITQSPKYLFRKEGQNVTLSCEQNLNHDAMYWYRQDPGQGLRLIYYSQIVNDFQKGDIAEGYSVSREKKESFPLTVTSAQKNPTAFYLCASSIGVQLRKNEKLFFGSGTQLSVL.

The rearrangement uses TRBV7-8 and TRBJ1-1; no firm D call. CDR1 and CDR2 (germline): SGHVS, FQNEAQ. The CDR3 is made up of 15 amino acids. Deletions cut 6 bases from V and 0 bases from J, with 14 bases between. The CDR3 region is CASRNTDPMNTEAFF. Here the CDR3 DNA reads TGTGCCAGCAGGAATACAGACCCCATGAACACTGAAGCTTTCTTT.

This chain links TRBV19 with TRBJ2-1; TRBD2 might be the D (5 bases). Germline lookup yields CDR1 LNHDA and CDR2 SQIVND (reference sequence). The CDR3 is 15 residues long. The germline V and J ends were trimmed by 3 bases and 2 bases, with 11 bases remaining between them. CDR3 coding DNA: TGTGCCAGTAGTATTTCTGAGGGCCCCTACAATGAGCAGTTCTTC. Its translation is CASSISEGPYNEQFF.

CDR3 coding DNA: TGTGCCAGCAACTGGGAGGGGGGGGAGACCCAGTACTTC. Amino acid sequence: CASNWEGGETQYF. The V and J genes are TRBV7-9 and TRBJ2-5, with D tentatively TRBD2 (7 bases). This CDR3 is built from 13 residues. Trimming pared 7 bases from V and 5 bases from J, leaving 14 bases between. Germline assignment: CDR1 SEHNR and CDR2 FQNEAQ (reference sequence).

The rearrangement links TRBV27 to TRBJ2-1; possible D gene TRBD2, 6 bases. CDR3 length: 15 amino acids. CDR1 and CDR2 from the germline V gene are MNHEY and SMNVEV (reference sequence). The V end lost 8 bases, the J end lost 0 bases, and 14 bases lay between the germline ends. The CDR3 protein is CASAFGRSSYNEQFF. The CDR3 DNA is TGTGCCAGCGCTTTTGGGAGGAGCTCCTACAATGAGCAGTTCTTC.

This chain uses TRBV5-5 with TRBJ2-3, with D possibly TRBD2 on 5 matching bases. Germline assignment: CDR1 SGHKS and CDR2 YYEKEE (reference sequence). The V and J ends lost 2 bases and 6 bases respectively, with 13 bases between them. The CDR3 extends over 14 amino acids. CDR3 in amino acids: CASSFRGPGDTQYF. In DNA, the CDR3 is TGTGCCAGCAGCTTCCGGGGTCCCGGGGATACGCAGTATTTT.

The rearrangement uses TRBV24-1 and TRBJ1-1, with TRBD1 identical over 9 bases. Germline CDR1 and CDR2: KGHDR and SFDVKD. V lost 3 bases, J lost 4 bases, and 8 bases stayed unmatched. The CDR3 is made up of 16 amino acids. CDR3 region: CATSDPLGQGRTEAFF. The CDR3 DNA reads TGTGCCACCAGTGATCCCTTAGGACAGGGGCGCACTGAAGCTTTCTTT.